Listed here are 15 T cell receptor beta chains from one sample, sequenced in a study of identifying expanded T cells in peripheral blood. Using immunoSEQ multiplex PCR, the repertoire was profiled, and TCRdb retains in-frame clones only, with some absent. The sample lists over 100,000 clones, 88% occurring once. Sample: blood. Every receptor here comes from a person aged 18 to 70 in good health.

This clone was found once. The genes are TRBV5-1 and TRBJ2-3; D remains ambiguous. V gave up 2 bases and J gave up 0 bases, with 16 bases separating them. The CDR3 consists of 17 residues. Germline CDR1 and CDR2: SGHRS and YFSETQ. This CDR3 is CASSFRIPPFSTDTQYF. CDR3 in DNA: TGCGCCAGCAGCTTTAGAATTCCCCCATTTAGCACAGATACGCAGTATTTT.

For this clone: Within the sample, other DNA sequences also encode this same CDR3. This chain connects TRBV18 to TRBJ2-1; no definite D call. Germline CDR1 KGHSH, CDR2 LQKENI. The V gene lost 3 bases and the J gene lost 7 bases, with 10 bases spanning the gap. The CDR3 sequence is 13 residues long. This chain's CDR3 is CASSPLSGNEQFF. Here the CDR3 DNA reads TGTGCCAGCTCACCGCTATCTGGGAATGAGCAGTTCTTC.

This clone was found once. The V call is TRBV6-5, the J call TRBJ2-5, with D maybe TRBD1 (5 bases). CDR3 length: 15 amino acids. V shed 0 bases and J shed 1 base, with 9 bases lying between them. Germline V gene lookup returns CDR1 MNHEY and CDR2 SVGAGI. CDR3 in amino acids: CASSYSKQVQETQYF. The CDR3 nucleotides are TGTGCCAGCAGTTACTCGAAACAGGTCCAAGAGACCCAGTACTTC.

This chain uses TRBV28 with TRBJ2-7; 8 nucleotides align to TRBD2. The CDR3 sequence is 14 residues long. With V trimmed by 5 bases and J by 2 bases, 5 bases remained unmatched. Germline V gives CDR1 MDHEN, CDR2 SYDVKM. The CDR3 here is CASSPGGGTYEQYF. Written as DNA, the CDR3 is TGTGCCAGCAGTCCAGGCGGGGGGACCTACGAGCAGTACTTC.

The CDR3 region has the DNA TGTGCCAGCAGCCCCCGGGGTGGGGCGAGCTCCTACGAGCAGTACTTC. Its protein product is CASSPRGGASSYEQYF. V usage is TRBV27 and J usage is TRBJ2-7, with D possibly called TRBD1 or TRBD2 (5 bases each). V lost 6 bases and J lost 0, with 18 bases in between. Germline CDR1 reads MNHEY; CDR2 reads SMNVEV (reference sequence). This CDR3 spans 16 amino acids.

The gene calls are TRBV10-3 and TRBJ1-1, with TRBD1 identical over 12 bases. Germline V gene data show CDR1 as ENHRY and CDR2 as SYGVKD. The CDR3 contains 17 residues. V was clipped by 3 bases and J by 4 bases; unmatched bases: 9. The CDR3, as DNA: TGTGCCATCAGTGAATGGGGACAGGGGGCGGGAAGCACTGAAGCTTTCTTT. Residues: CAISEWGQGAGSTEAFF.

This clone has a single count. Since a much larger clone is just one base distant, this may be a read error. This rearrangement joins TRBV7-9 to TRBJ1-2; possibly TRBD1 for D (5 bases). The CDR3 loop spans 15 amino acids. Germline V gives CDR1 SEHNR, CDR2 FQNEAQ (reference sequence). CDR3 nucleotide sequence: TGTGCCAGCGGCTTAGTTGGGACCAATAACTATGGCTACACCTTC. Protein product: CASGLVGTNNYGYTF.

This chain joins TRBV5-4 and TRBJ2-3; D gene uncertain. The germline V and J ends were trimmed by 4 bases and 7 bases, with 13 bases remaining between them. In germline, CDR1 is SGHNT, CDR2 YYREEE (reference sequence). The CDR3 is 13 residues long. The CDR3 here is CASSPDPQYTQYF. CDR3 DNA sequence: TGTGCCAGCAGCCCGGACCCACAGTATACGCAGTATTTT.

This clone has more than one count but fewer than ten. The V and J genes are TRBV19 and TRBJ1-1; weak D call: TRBD1 (5 bases). V was cut by 5 bases and J by 0 bases, with 16 bases left in between. The CDR3 is made up of 16 amino acids. The V gene's germline CDR1 is LNHDA and CDR2 SQIVND (reference sequence). Written as DNA, the CDR3 is TGTGCCAGTAGTCCTTCGGGGGGGATCATGAACACTGAAGCTTTCTTT. It codes for CASSPSGGIMNTEAFF.

This chain links TRBV4-3 with TRBJ1-1, with a weak D call TRBD1 (6 bases). V was shortened by 0 bases and J by 1 base, with 12 bases between the two germline ends. This CDR3 contains 16 residues. The germline V gene has CDR1 LGHNA and CDR2 YSLEER. The CDR3 protein is CASSQEAGAGNTEAFF. CDR3 bases: TGCGCCAGCAGCCAAGAAGCAGGGGCGGGGAACACTGAAGCTTTCTTT.

This chain connects TRBV4-1 to TRBJ2-1, with 10 bases aligning to TRBD1. V gave up 8 bases and J gave up 2 bases; unmatched junction bases: 3. The germline CDR1 and CDR2 sequences are MGHRA and YSYEKL. The CDR3 runs to 14 residues. CDR3 protein: CASGGTGAYNEQFF. The CDR3 region has the DNA TGCGCCAGCGGAGGGACAGGGGCCTACAATGAGCAGTTCTTC.

The chain's CDR3 is CATQSVRVGYNEQFF. CDR3 DNA sequence: TGTGCCACCCAGTCCGTCAGAGTAGGCTACAATGAGCAGTTCTTC. The chain combines TRBV28 with TRBJ2-1; no definite D call. V lost 10 bases and J lost 3, with 19 bases in between. The length of the CDR3 is 15 residues. Germline loops: CDR1 MDHEN, CDR2 SYDVKM.

The J gene is TRBJ1-4, the V gene TRBV5-1, with D possibly being TRBD1 (5 bases). The CDR3 covers 16 residues. V lost 0 bases, J lost 8 bases, and 17 bases lay in between. CDR1 and CDR2 from the germline V gene are SGHRS and YFSETQ. The CDR3: CASSLAIFGAHEKLFF. The DNA for the CDR3 is TGCGCCAGCAGCTTGGCGATTTTCGGGGCACACGAAAAACTGTTTTTT.

The CDR3 coding sequence is TGTGCCAGTAGTATGGTAGGGGGAGGGAATCAGCCCCAGCATTTT. Residues: CASSMVGGGNQPQHF. The V gene is TRBV19, the J gene TRBJ1-5, with a weak D call TRBD1 (6 bases). CDR3 length: 15 residues. The germline V gene has CDR1 LNHDA and CDR2 SQIVND (reference sequence). The V gene lost 3 bases and the J gene lost 4 bases, with 13 bases spanning the gap. Full variable domain (remainder filled in from reference TRBV19 and TRBJ1-5): DGGITQSPKYLFRKEGQNVTLSCEQNLNHDAMYWYRQDPGQGLRLIYYSQIVNDFQKGDIAEGYSVSREKKESFPLTVTSAQKNPTAFYLCASSMVGGGNQPQHFGDGTRLSIL.

This clone showed up just a few times. The chain is built from TRBV6-1 and TRBJ1-1; D gene uncertain. The ends were cut back, 5 bases at V and 1 base at J, with 5 bases in the middle. The CDR3 totals 12 residues. CDR1 is MNHNS and CDR2 is SASEGT in the germline V gene. The chain's CDR3 is CASSWTNTEAFF. CDR3 DNA sequence: TGTGCCAGCAGTTGGACGAACACTGAAGCTTTCTTT.